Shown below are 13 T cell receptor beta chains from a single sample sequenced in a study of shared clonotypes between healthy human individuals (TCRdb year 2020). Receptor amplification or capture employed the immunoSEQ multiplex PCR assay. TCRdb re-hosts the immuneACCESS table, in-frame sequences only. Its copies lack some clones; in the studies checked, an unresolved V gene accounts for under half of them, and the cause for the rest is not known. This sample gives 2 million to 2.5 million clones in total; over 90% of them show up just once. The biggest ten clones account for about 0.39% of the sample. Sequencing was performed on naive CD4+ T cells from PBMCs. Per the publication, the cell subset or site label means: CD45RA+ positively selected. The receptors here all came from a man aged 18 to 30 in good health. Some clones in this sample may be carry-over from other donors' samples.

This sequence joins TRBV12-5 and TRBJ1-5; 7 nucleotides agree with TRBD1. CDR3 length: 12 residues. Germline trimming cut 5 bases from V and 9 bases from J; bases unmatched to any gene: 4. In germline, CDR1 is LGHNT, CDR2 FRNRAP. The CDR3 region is CASGMQGGPQHF. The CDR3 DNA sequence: TGTGCTAGTGGTATGCAGGGGGGGCCCCAGCATTTT.

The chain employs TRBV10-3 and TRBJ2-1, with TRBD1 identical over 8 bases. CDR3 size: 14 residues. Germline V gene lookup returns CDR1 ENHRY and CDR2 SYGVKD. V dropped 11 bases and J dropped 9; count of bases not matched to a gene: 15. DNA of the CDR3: TGTGCCGCCAACGACAGGGGAGAGTTATCTGAGCAGTTCTTC. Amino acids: CAANDRGELSEQFF.

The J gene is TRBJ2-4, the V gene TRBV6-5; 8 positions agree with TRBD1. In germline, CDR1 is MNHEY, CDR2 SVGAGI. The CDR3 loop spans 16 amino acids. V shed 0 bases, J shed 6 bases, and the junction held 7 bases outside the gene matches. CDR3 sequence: CASSYSPTGVVNIQYF. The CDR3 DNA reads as TGTGCCAGCAGTTACTCCCCGACAGGGGTCGTAAACATTCAGTACTTC.

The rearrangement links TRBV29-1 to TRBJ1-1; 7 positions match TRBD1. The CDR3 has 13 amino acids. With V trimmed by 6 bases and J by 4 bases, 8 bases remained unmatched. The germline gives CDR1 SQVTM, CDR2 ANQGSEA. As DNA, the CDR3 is TGCAGCGTCACAGGGGTTTTGTCCACTGAAGCTTTCTTT. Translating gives CSVTGVLSTEAFF.

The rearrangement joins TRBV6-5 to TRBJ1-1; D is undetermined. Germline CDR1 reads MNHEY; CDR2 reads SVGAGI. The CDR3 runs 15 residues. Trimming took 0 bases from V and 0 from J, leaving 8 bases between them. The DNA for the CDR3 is TGTGCCAGCAGTTACTCCTCTCCAGTGAACACTGAAGCTTTCTTT. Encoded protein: CASSYSSPVNTEAFF.

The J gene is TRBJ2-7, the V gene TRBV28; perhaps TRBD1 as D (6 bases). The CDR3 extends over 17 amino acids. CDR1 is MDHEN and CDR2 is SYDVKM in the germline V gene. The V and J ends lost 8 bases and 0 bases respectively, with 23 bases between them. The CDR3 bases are TGTGCCAGCCTTACCCGCAGATGGGGACAACTCTCCTACGAGCAGTACTTC. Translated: CASLTRRWGQLSYEQYF. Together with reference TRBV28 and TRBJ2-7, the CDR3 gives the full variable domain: DVKVTQSSRYLVKRTGEKVFLECVQDMDHENMFWYRQDPGLGLRLIYFSYDVKMKEKGDIPEGYSVSREKKERFSLILESASTNQTSMYLCASLTRRWGQLSYEQYFGPGTRLTVT.

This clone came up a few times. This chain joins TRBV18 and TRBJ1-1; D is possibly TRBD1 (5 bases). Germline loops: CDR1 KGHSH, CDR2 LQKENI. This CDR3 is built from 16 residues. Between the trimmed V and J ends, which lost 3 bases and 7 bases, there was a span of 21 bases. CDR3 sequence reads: CASSPLLTKGWGEAFF. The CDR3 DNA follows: TGTGCCAGCTCACCCTTACTCACCAAGGGGTGGGGTGAAGCTTTCTTT.

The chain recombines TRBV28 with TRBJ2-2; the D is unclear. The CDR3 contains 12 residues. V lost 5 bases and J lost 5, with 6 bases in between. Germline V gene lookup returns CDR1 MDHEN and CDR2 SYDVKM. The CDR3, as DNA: TGTGCCAGCAGTGCGCAAACCGGGGAGCTGTTTTTT. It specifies CASSAQTGELFF.

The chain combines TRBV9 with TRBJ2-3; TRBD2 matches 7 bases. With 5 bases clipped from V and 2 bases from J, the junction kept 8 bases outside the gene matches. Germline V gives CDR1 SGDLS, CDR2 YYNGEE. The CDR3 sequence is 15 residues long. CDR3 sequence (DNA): TGTGCCAGCAGTCCCGGGACTACCCCCACAGATACGCAGTATTTT. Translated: CASSPGTTPTDTQYF.

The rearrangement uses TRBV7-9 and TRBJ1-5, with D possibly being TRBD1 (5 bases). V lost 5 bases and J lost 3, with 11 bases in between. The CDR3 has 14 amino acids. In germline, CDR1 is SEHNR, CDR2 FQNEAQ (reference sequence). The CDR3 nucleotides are TGTGCCAGCAGCCTCGGACATAACAATCAGCCCCAGCATTTT. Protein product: CASSLGHNNQPQHF.

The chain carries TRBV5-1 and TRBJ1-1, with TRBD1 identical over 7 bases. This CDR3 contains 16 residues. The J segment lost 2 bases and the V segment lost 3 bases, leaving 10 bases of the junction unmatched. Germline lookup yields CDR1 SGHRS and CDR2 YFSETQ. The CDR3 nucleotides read TGCGCCAGCAGCTCTTCCGACAGGGCCTTCAACACTGAAGCTTTCTTT. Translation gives CASSSSDRAFNTEAFF. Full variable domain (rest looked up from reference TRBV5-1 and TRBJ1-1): KAGVTQTPRYLIKTRGQQVTLSCSPISGHRSVSWYQQTPGQGLQFLFEYFSETQRNKGNFPGRFSGRQFSNSRSEMNVSTLELGDSALYLCASSSSDRAFNTEAFFGQGTRLTVV.

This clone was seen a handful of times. CDR3 loop: CASINLSQGTEAFF. The DNA of the CDR3 is TGTGCCAGCATTAATTTGTCACAGGGCACTGAAGCTTTCTTT. The rearrangement links TRBV5-4 to TRBJ1-1, with a tentative D call TRBD1 (6 bases). The CDR3 extends over 14 amino acids. Deletions cut 6 bases from V and 4 bases from J, with 16 bases between. Per germline, CDR1 SGHNT and CDR2 YYREEE (reference sequence).

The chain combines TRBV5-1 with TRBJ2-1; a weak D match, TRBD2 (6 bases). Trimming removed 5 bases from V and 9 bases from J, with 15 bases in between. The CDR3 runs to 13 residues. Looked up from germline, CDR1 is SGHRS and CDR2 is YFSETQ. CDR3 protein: CASSQGPGGEQFF. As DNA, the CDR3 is TGCGCCAGCAGTCAGGGACCCGGGGGTGAGCAGTTCTTC.